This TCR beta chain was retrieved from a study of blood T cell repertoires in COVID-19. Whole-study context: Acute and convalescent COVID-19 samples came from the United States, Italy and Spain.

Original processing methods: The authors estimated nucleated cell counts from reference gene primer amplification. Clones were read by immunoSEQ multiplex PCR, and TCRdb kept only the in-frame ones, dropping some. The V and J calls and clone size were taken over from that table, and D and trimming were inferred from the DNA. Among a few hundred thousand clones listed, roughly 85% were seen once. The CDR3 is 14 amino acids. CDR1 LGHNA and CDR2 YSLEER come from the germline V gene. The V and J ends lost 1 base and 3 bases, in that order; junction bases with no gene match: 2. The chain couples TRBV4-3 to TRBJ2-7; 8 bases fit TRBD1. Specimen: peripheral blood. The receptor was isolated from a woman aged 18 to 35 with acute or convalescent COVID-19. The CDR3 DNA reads TGCGCCAGCAGCCAAGCCGGGACAGGCTACGAGCAGTACTTC. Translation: CASSQAGTGYEQYF.